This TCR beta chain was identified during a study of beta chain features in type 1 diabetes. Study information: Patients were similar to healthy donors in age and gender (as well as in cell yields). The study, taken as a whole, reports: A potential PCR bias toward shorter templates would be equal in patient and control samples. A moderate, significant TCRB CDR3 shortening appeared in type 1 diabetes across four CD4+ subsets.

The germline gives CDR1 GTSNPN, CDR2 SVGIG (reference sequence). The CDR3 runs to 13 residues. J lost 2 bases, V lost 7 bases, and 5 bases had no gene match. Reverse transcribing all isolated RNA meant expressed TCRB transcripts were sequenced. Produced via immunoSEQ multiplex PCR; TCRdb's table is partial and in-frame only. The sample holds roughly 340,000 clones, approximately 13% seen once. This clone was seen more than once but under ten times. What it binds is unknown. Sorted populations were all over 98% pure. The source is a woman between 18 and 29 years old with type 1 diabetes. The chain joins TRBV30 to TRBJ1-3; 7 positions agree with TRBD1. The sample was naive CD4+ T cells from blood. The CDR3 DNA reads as TGTGCCTACCTCGGGACAGCTGGAAACACCATATATTTT. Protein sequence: CAYLGTAGNTIYF.